The 13 T cell receptor beta chains listed next were all sequenced from one sample in a study of shared clonotypes between healthy human individuals. Repertoires were generated with immunoSEQ multiplex PCR, while TCRdb's copy carries only in-frame clones and drops some. The table has more than 2 million clones, roughly 94% seen once; the top ten hold 0.13%. Sequencing was done on a sample of naive CD4+ T cells sorted from blood. The subset here: CD45RA+ positively selected. Receptors were obtained from a young man in good health.

In the case of this clone: A much larger clone sits a single nucleotide away, making a read error possible. Other DNA sequences from this sample encode an identical CDR3 as well. V and J are TRBV4-2 and TRBJ2-7, with a tentative D call TRBD1 (5 bases). The V end lost 2 bases, the J end lost 3 bases, and 5 bases lay between the germline ends. There are 12 residues in the CDR3. From germline, CDR1 is LGHNA and CDR2 YNFKEQ. The DNA for the CDR3 is TGTGCCAGCAGCCAACAGGGCTACGAGCAGTACTTC. Amino acid sequence: CASSQQGYEQYF.

The rearrangement joins TRBV7-2 to TRBJ1-2, with a weak D call TRBD1 (5 bases). The CDR3 covers 14 residues. The V end was cut by 11 bases, the J end by 3 bases, with 19 bases between. The germline V gene has CDR1 SGHTA and CDR2 FQGNSA. In DNA form, the CDR3 reads TGTGCCCTCACGGAACAGGTAACGGACTATGGCTACACCTTC. Its protein product is CALTEQVTDYGYTF.

This chain links TRBV5-4 with TRBJ2-1, with TRBD1 identical over 7 bases. The CDR3 length is 12 residues. Germline CDR1 reads SGHNT; CDR2 reads YYREEE (reference sequence). V gave up 4 bases and J gave up 9 bases; unmatched junction bases: 4. DNA of the CDR3: TGTGCCAGCAGCCTGCCAGGGGGTGAGCAGTTCTTC. Translation gives CASSLPGGEQFF.

About this clone itself: The same CDR3 can be traced to other DNA sequences in this sample. This chain uses TRBV28 with TRBJ1-2; weak D call: TRBD1 (5 bases). CDR1 and CDR2 (germline): MDHEN, SYDVKM. V lost 6 bases, J lost 4 bases, and 9 bases lay in between. The CDR3 is made up of 12 amino acids. CDR3 region: CASSRDVYGYTF. The CDR3 DNA reads as TGTGCCAGCAGCAGGGACGTCTATGGCTACACCTTC.

The chain recombines TRBV28 with TRBJ2-1; D possibly corresponds to TRBD1 (5 bases). Trimming removed 2 bases at V and 6 bases at J, with 11 bases between. The CDR3 extends over 14 amino acids. CDR1 MDHEN and CDR2 SYDVKM come from the germline V gene. CDR3 loop: CASSLPQGLNEQFF. CDR3 DNA sequence: TGTGCCAGCAGTTTACCGCAGGGTCTCAATGAGCAGTTCTTC.

The chain couples TRBV6-5 to TRBJ2-1; D gene unclear. The CDR3 extends over 11 amino acids. V dropped 6 bases and J dropped 6 bases, with 6 bases sitting between them. CDR1 is MNHEY and CDR2 is SVGAGI in the germline V gene. The CDR3 spells CASRNRNEQFF. The CDR3, as DNA: TGTGCCAGCAGGAACCGCAATGAGCAGTTCTTC.

V gene TRBV18 combines with J gene TRBJ2-2; D perhaps matches TRBD1 (5 bases). The CDR3 has 15 amino acids. CDR1 KGHSH and CDR2 LQKENI come from the germline V gene. V was pared by 2 bases and J by 0 bases, with 7 bases between. CDR3 sequence reads: CASSPGATNTGELFF. The CDR3 nucleotides are TGTGCCAGCTCACCAGGGGCCACGAACACCGGGGAGCTGTTTTTT.

The gene calls are TRBV7-8 and TRBJ2-3; D possibly uses TRBD1 or TRBD2 (6 bases each). Trimming shortened V by 1 base and J by 0 bases, and 11 bases separated the two germline ends. The CDR3 consists of 16 residues. CDR1 and CDR2 from the germline V gene are SGHVS and FQNEAQ. CDR3 in amino acids: CASSLEGGPSTDTQYF. The CDR3 bases are TGTGCCAGCAGCTTAGAGGGGGGACCCAGCACAGATACGCAGTATTTT.

This chain joins TRBV18 and TRBJ1-1; no clear D gene. The CDR3 has 13 amino acids. V lost 2 bases, J lost 6 bases, and 10 bases lay in between. CDR1 and CDR2 (germline): KGHSH, LQKENI. The CDR3 here is CASSPDPSSEAFF. The CDR3 bases are TGTGCCAGCTCACCAGACCCGTCGTCTGAAGCTTTCTTT.

The chain couples TRBV6-6 to TRBJ1-4; D not resolved. V lost 7 bases and J lost 10, with 22 bases in between. The CDR3 extends over 15 amino acids. Germline lookup yields CDR1 MNHNY and CDR2 SVGAGI (reference sequence). The chain's CDR3 is CASMGIGGSDGKLFF. Written as DNA, the CDR3 is TGTGCCAGCATGGGGATTGGCGGCTCTGACGGAAAACTGTTTTTT.

V is TRBV10-1 and J is TRBJ1-5; D unclear. Germline V gene lookup returns CDR1 WNHNN and CDR2 SYGVQD (reference sequence). The CDR3 is 13 residues long. V was pared by 3 bases and J by 7 bases, with 10 bases between. CDR3: CASSESREQPQHF. For the CDR3, the DNA is TGCGCCAGCAGTGAAAGTAGGGAACAGCCCCAGCATTTT.

The rearrangement uses TRBV6-1 and TRBJ2-7; D is undetermined. The CDR3 extends over 15 amino acids. V lost 0 bases and J lost 5, with 14 bases in between. Germline V gene sequence: CDR1 MNHNS, CDR2 SASEGT. The CDR3 loop reads CASSEATLGIHEQYF. DNA of the CDR3: TGTGCCAGCAGTGAAGCGACGCTGGGGATCCACGAGCAGTACTTC.

This chain uses TRBV5-4 with TRBJ2-7, with D unresolved. V shed 2 bases and J shed 2 bases, with 8 bases lying between them. The CDR3 totals 13 residues. In germline, CDR1 is SGHNT, CDR2 YYREEE (reference sequence). The CDR3 DNA reads TGTGCCAGCAGCTTCGCTGGGACCTACGAGCAGTACTTC. The encoded protein is CASSFAGTYEQYF.